This T cell receptor beta chain was identified in a study of OX40 agonist ivuxolimab in advanced cancers. CDR1 SGHRS and CDR2 YFSETQ come from the germline V gene. After removal of 4 bases from V and 5 bases from J, the junction contained 5 bases not matched to a gene. The CDR3 length is 14 residues. Sequencing used immunoSEQ multiplex PCR; TCRdb keeps in-frame clones, though not all of them. The sample has approximately 94,000 clones, more than 85% seen once. This TCR was recovered from an adult with an advanced solid tumor such as melanoma, head and neck, liver or kidney cancer. This chain connects TRBV5-1 to TRBJ2-7; 11 bases line up with TRBD1. Here the sequenced sample was CD4+ or CD8+ T cells sorted from blood, taken in a trial of the OX40 agonist ivuxolimab. The CDR3 protein is CASSTWTGGDEQYF. The DNA for the CDR3 is TGCGCCAGCAGCACCTGGACAGGGGGCGACGAGCAGTACTTC.